This T cell receptor beta chain was sequenced in a study of monozygotic twins with inflammatory bowel disease. Each CDR3 protein gets one entry in TCRdb, which reprocessed the 5' RACE reads and gives no DNA. Here the sample table reports some 130,000 distinct CDR3 sequences. The origin of this receptor is a human donor with ulcerative colitis or Crohn's disease, or a healthy co-twin of an affected twin (not recorded which). The sequenced material came from blood.

The CDR3 spells CSVRTGREQFF. The J gene is TRBJ2-1, the V gene TRBV29-1; absent DNA, TCRdb's TRBD1 call cannot be checked. This CDR3 region has 11 residues. In germline, CDR1 is SQVTM, CDR2 ANQGSEA.